This TCR beta chain comes out of a study of blood T cell repertoires in COVID-19. About the study: The study drew acute and convalescent COVID-19 samples from the United States, Italy and Spain.

Using immunoSEQ multiplex PCR, the repertoire was profiled, and TCRdb retains in-frame clones only, with some absent. The top ten clones hold under 3% of a sample with some 300,000 clones, nearly 90% of them seen once. Participants were aged roughly 18 to 90 years from about two dozen US areas. No more than 2 weeks before study entry, exposed participants had met a case of COVID-19. Germline CDR1 reads MNHNS; CDR2 reads SASEGT. V was cut by 4 bases and J by 0 bases, with 18 bases left in between. There are 17 residues in the CDR3. Sequenced: PBMCs or T cells enriched from blood (not recorded which). V is TRBV6-1 and J is TRBJ1-2; D unclear. The sequence was collected from a woman aged 50 to 60 who had been exposed to COVID-19. CDR3: CASSGAGNERTNYGYTF. In nucleotides, the CDR3 is TGTGCCAGCAGTGGAGCGGGGAACGAGCGGACTAACTATGGCTACACCTTC.